There are a few counts of the clone carrying this TCR beta chain. Antigen unknown. This sample's TCRbeta library carried unique molecular identifier barcodes. TCRdb ran MiXCR on the PCR reads and lists one entry per CDR3 protein. In the table there are 500,000 to 650,000 distinct CDR3 sequences, under 15% of which are singletons. The sample is drawn from a study of T-cell reconstitution after alpha-beta-depleted transplantation in children. General study findings and limits: T-cell counts and diversity at one year post-transplant came mainly from newly produced T cells.

The germline V and J ends were trimmed by 6 bases and 5 bases, with 14 bases remaining between them. CDR3 size: 13 residues. The germline gives CDR1 DFQATT, CDR2 SNEGSKA (reference sequence). The genes are TRBV20-1 and TRBJ2-1; D is possibly TRBD2 (6 bases). The sequences come from PBMCs, mostly from graft donor cells, collected 360 days after TCRalphabeta/CD19-depleted stem cell transplant. This sequence originates from a male patient between 5 and 17 years old who had a stem cell transplant for acute myeloid leukemia, so the T cells may come from the graft donor. CDR3 residues: CSANLGGNNEQFF. In nucleotides, the CDR3 is TGCAGTGCCAATCTCGGGGGTAACAATGAGCAGTTCTTC.